These 28 T cell receptor beta chains share one sample of origin, sequenced in a study of cytomegalovirus exposure and HLA in healthy donors. Primers included in the PCR were 60 Vbeta and 13 Jbeta primers. Sequenced by immunoSEQ multiplex PCR; TCRdb stores in-frame clones only, minus some. The data hold under 300,000 clones, with 80% to 90% observed a single time. The sequencing sample was made of PBMCs. Receptor source: a middle-aged woman in good health and CMV-seropositive.

This chain's CDR3 is CASSFEGGTDTQYF. The DNA of the CDR3 is TGTGCCAGCAGCTTTGAAGGGGGCACAGATACGCAGTATTTT. The V and J genes are TRBV7-3 and TRBJ2-3, with D possibly being TRBD1 (5 bases). CDR1 and CDR2 (germline): SGHTA, FQGTGA. Trimming removed 3 bases from V and 1 base from J, with 8 bases in between. The CDR3 loop spans 14 amino acids.

This chain connects TRBV27 to TRBJ2-5; TRBD1 aligns across 9 bases. CDR1 and CDR2 from the germline V gene are MNHEY and SMNVEV (reference sequence). J gave up 4 bases and V 6 bases, and 6 bases lay outside the gene matches. The CDR3 is 14 amino acids. The CDR3 here is CASRRQGGGETQYF. DNA of the CDR3: TGTGCCAGCAGGCGACAGGGGGGCGGAGAGACCCAGTACTTC.

This chain joins TRBV28 and TRBJ2-7; D remains ambiguous. V dropped 10 bases and J dropped 0 bases, with 16 bases sitting between them. CDR1 is MDHEN, CDR2 SYDVKM, per germline. This CDR3 is built from 14 residues. Here the CDR3 reads CATIAPASSYEQYF. CDR3 nucleotide sequence: TGTGCCACCATTGCTCCCGCGAGCTCCTACGAGCAGTACTTC.

This clone has more than one count but fewer than ten. The J gene is TRBJ2-3, the V gene TRBV7-3, with D perhaps matching TRBD2 (6 bases). Germline V lookup: CDR1 SGHTA, CDR2 FQGTGA. The CDR3 is 16 residues long. Trimming removed 6 bases at V and 2 bases at J, with 18 bases between. For the CDR3, the DNA is TGTGCCAGCAGTCTTGGCCCGGGACTCGACACAGATACGCAGTATTTT. Translation: CASSLGPGLDTDTQYF.

The chain joins TRBV23-1 to TRBJ2-5; maybe TRBD2 (6 bases). TRBV23-1 is reported as an ORF; its role is uncertain. The length of the CDR3 is 16 residues. Trimming took 5 bases from V and 5 from J, leaving 21 bases between them. This CDR3 reads CASSAKEGRVRETQYF. Here the CDR3 DNA reads TGCGCCAGCAGTGCCAAGGAGGGAAGGGTGAGGGAGACCCAGTACTTC.

J is TRBJ2-7 and V is TRBV28; 9 bases align to TRBD1. Germline CDR1 MDHEN, CDR2 SYDVKM. V lost 5 bases, J lost 3 bases, and 11 bases stayed unmatched. This CDR3 contains 16 residues. The CDR3 loop reads CASSPGDRVKSYEQYF. The CDR3 nucleotides are TGTGCCAGCAGTCCCGGGGACAGGGTAAAAAGCTACGAGCAGTACTTC.

CDR3 sequence reads: CASSSGLAGVTQYF. The CDR3 DNA follows: TGTGCCAGCAGCTCGGGACTAGCGGGAGTTACGCAGTATTTT. V and J are TRBV7-9 and TRBJ2-3; 14 bases are shared with TRBD2. V gave up 4 bases and J gave up 8 bases; unmatched junction bases: 2. Germline V lookup: CDR1 SEHNR, CDR2 FQNEAQ (reference sequence). CDR3 length: 14 residues.

The rearrangement uses TRBV19 and TRBJ2-3; maybe TRBD2 (6 bases). Germline-derived CDR1 and CDR2 are LNHDA and SQIVND (reference sequence). This CDR3 spans 16 amino acids. V gave up 3 bases and J gave up 8 bases, with 21 bases separating them. In nucleotides, the CDR3 is TGTGCCAGTAGTATGGTGGGAGGCCCCGATGGGGTTACGCAGTATTTT. It yields the protein CASSMVGGPDGVTQYF.

V gene TRBV7-3 combines with J gene TRBJ2-3; 8 bases match TRBD2. CDR3 length: 14 amino acids. CDR1 and CDR2 from the germline V gene are SGHTA and FQGTGA. V lost 1 base to trimming and J lost 4 bases; unmatched junction nucleotides: 1. The CDR3 spells CASSLNGRADTQYF. In DNA form, the CDR3 reads TGTGCCAGCAGCTTAAACGGGAGGGCAGATACGCAGTATTTT.

The chain is built from TRBV29-1 and TRBJ2-1, with 8 bases that match TRBD1. The CDR3 has 12 amino acids. V dropped 5 bases and J dropped 8; count of bases not matched to a gene: 5. The V gene's germline CDR1 is SQVTM and CDR2 ANQGSEA. The CDR3 here is CSVSPQGDEQFF. CDR3 in DNA: TGCAGCGTTTCCCCACAGGGGGATGAGCAGTTCTTC.

The J gene is TRBJ1-2, the V gene TRBV30; D ambiguous. This CDR3 comprises 13 residues. The V gene's germline CDR1 is GTSNPN and CDR2 SVGIG (reference sequence). V dropped 7 bases and J dropped 2 bases, with 14 bases sitting between them. CDR3 sequence (DNA): TGTGCCTTCAGCCGGGAGGCGAACTATGGCTACACCTTC. This translates into CAFSREANYGYTF.

V usage is TRBV7-6 and J usage is TRBJ1-1; D is uncertain. CDR1 and CDR2 from the germline V gene are SGHVS and FNYEAQ. This CDR3 has 13 residues. V was trimmed by 2 bases and J by 5 bases, leaving 9 bases between them. The CDR3 protein is CASSLSTGTEAFF. The CDR3 DNA is TGTGCCAGCAGCTTAAGCACGGGGACTGAAGCTTTCTTT.

V usage is TRBV19 and J usage is TRBJ2-3; 13 bases are a match to TRBD2. Germline V gene lookup returns CDR1 LNHDA and CDR2 SQIVND (reference sequence). This CDR3 contains 15 residues. V dropped 4 bases and J dropped 5; count of bases not matched to a gene: 3. In DNA form, the CDR3 reads TGTGCCAGTAGTAGACTAGCGGGAGGCGAAGATACGCAGTATTTT. Translation gives CASSRLAGGEDTQYF.

This chain uses TRBV18 with TRBJ2-7, with D tentatively TRBD2 (5 bases). The CDR3 is 13 residues long. With 0 bases removed from V and 2 bases from J, the gap between germline ends came to 5 bases. Germline values: CDR1 KGHSH, CDR2 LQKENI. The chain's CDR3 is CASSPPAAYEQYF. The CDR3 DNA reads as TGTGCCAGCTCACCACCAGCGGCCTACGAGCAGTACTTC. Full variable domain (missing parts from reference TRBV18 and TRBJ2-7): NAGVMQNPRHLVRRRGQEARLRCSPMKGHSHVYWYRQLPEEGLKFMVYLQKENIIDESGMPKERFSAEFPKEGPSILRIQQVVRGDSAAYFCASSPPAAYEQYFGPGTRLTVT.

The V call is TRBV19, the J call TRBJ2-3; D not certain. The V gene's germline CDR1 is LNHDA and CDR2 SQIVND (reference sequence). This CDR3 region has 12 residues. Trimming cost V 5 bases and J 7 bases, with 10 bases left between them. In DNA, the CDR3 is TGTGCCAGTAGTCTTACTGATTATACGCAGTATTTT. Amino acids: CASSLTDYTQYF.

This clone was found once. This chain joins TRBV5-6 and TRBJ2-7; a weak D match, TRBD2 (6 bases). Germline V CDR1 and CDR2: SGHDT, YYEEEE. The V end was cut by 4 bases, the J end by 6 bases, with 11 bases between. The CDR3 is 12 amino acids. The CDR3 sequence is CASSRGFTEQYF. CDR3 DNA: TGTGCCAGCAGCCGGGGGTTTACCGAGCAGTACTTC.

This chain connects TRBV9 to TRBJ1-6; no clear D. Trimming took 0 bases from V and 16 from J, leaving 14 bases between them. The germline gives CDR1 SGDLS, CDR2 YYNGEE. The CDR3 has 13 residues. The CDR3 DNA sequence: TGTGCCAGCAGCGTAGACACTAATAGGCCTCTCCACTTT. Its translation is CASSVDTNRPLHF.

The CDR3 sequence is CASSNSDRGTNYGYTF. CDR3 in DNA: TGTGCCAGCAGCAACTCCGACAGGGGGACTAACTATGGCTACACCTTC. The V gene is TRBV7-9, the J gene TRBJ1-2; 9 bases match TRBD1. The V and J ends lost 5 bases and 0 bases, in that order; junction bases with no gene match: 7. Germline assignment: CDR1 SEHNR and CDR2 FQNEAQ (reference sequence). The CDR3 totals 16 residues. Looking up the rest from reference TRBV7-9 and TRBJ1-2 gives the full variable domain: DTGVSQNPRHKITKRGQNVTFRCDPISEHNRLYWYRQTLGQGPEFLTYFQNEAQLEKSRLLSDRFSAERPKGSFSTLEIQRTEQGDSAMYLCASSNSDRGTNYGYTFGSGTRLTVV.

The CDR3 DNA reads as TGTGCCAGTTCCCCCCAGGGACAGTCCTACGAGCAGTACTTC. It is translated as CASSPQGQSYEQYF. J is TRBJ2-7 and V is TRBV19; 7 bases align to TRBD1. CDR3 length: 14 residues. The junction had 8 bases not matched to a gene; V was cut back by 8 bases and J by 1 base. Germline V gives CDR1 LNHDA, CDR2 SQIVND (reference sequence). The full variable domain, its missing parts supplied by reference TRBV19 and TRBJ2-7, is DGGITQSPKYLFRKEGQNVTLSCEQNLNHDAMYWYRQDPGQGLRLIYYSQIVNDFQKGDIAEGYSVSREKKESFPLTVTSAQKNPTAFYLCASSPQGQSYEQYFGPGTRLTVT.

This chain uses TRBV18 with TRBJ2-2; 8 nucleotides agree with TRBD1. The CDR3 totals 15 residues. Germline V gene sequence: CDR1 KGHSH, CDR2 LQKENI. V lost 5 bases to trimming and J lost 7 bases; unmatched junction nucleotides: 9. The CDR3 spells CASSAGQGWNGELFF. CDR3 nucleotide sequence: TGTGCCAGCTCAGCCGGACAGGGTTGGAACGGGGAGCTGTTTTTT. The full variable domain, completed using reference TRBV18 and TRBJ2-2, is NAGVMQNPRHLVRRRGQEARLRCSPMKGHSHVYWYRQLPEEGLKFMVYLQKENIIDESGMPKERFSAEFPKEGPSILRIQQVVRGDSAAYFCASSAGQGWNGELFFGEGSRLTVL.

V gene TRBV6-1 combines with J gene TRBJ1-1; D is uncertain. CDR1 is MNHNS, CDR2 SASEGT, per germline. CDR3 length: 14 amino acids. V shed 0 bases and J shed 5 bases, with 10 bases lying between them. The CDR3 DNA follows: TGTGCCAGCAGTGAAGCGGTCTCTGCGACTGAAGCTTTCTTT. Protein: CASSEAVSATEAFF.

The chain joins TRBV7-9 to TRBJ2-7, with 10 nucleotides matching TRBD2. The V and J ends lost 5 bases and 2 bases, in that order; junction bases with no gene match: 6. There are 15 residues in the CDR3. CDR1 and CDR2 (germline): SEHNR, FQNEAQ (reference sequence). CDR3 amino acids: CASSLTSGPAYEQYF. The CDR3 region has the DNA TGTGCCAGCAGCCTGACTAGCGGGCCAGCCTACGAGCAGTACTTC. Full variable domain (outside the CDR3, taken from reference TRBV7-9 and TRBJ2-7): DTGVSQNPRHKITKRGQNVTFRCDPISEHNRLYWYRQTLGQGPEFLTYFQNEAQLEKSRLLSDRFSAERPKGSFSTLEIQRTEQGDSAMYLCASSLTSGPAYEQYFGPGTRLTVT.

This clone was picked up one time. The chain uses TRBV30 and TRBJ2-5, with D uncertain. CDR1 GTSNPN and CDR2 SVGIG come from the germline V gene (reference sequence). V was trimmed by 5 bases and J by 2 bases, leaving 12 bases between them. This CDR3 comprises 13 residues. This CDR3 is CAWSPDWQETQYF. The CDR3 nucleotides are TGTGCCTGGTCCCCCGACTGGCAAGAGACCCAGTACTTC.

The chain links TRBV19 to TRBJ2-1, with TRBD2 matching over 9 bases. The CDR3 sequence is 16 residues long. V dropped 6 bases and J dropped 7; count of bases not matched to a gene: 13. Per germline, CDR1 LNHDA and CDR2 SQIVND (reference sequence). The CDR3 protein is CASSSSLLAGLNEQFF. DNA of the CDR3: TGTGCCAGTAGCTCCTCCCTACTAGCGGGCCTGAATGAGCAGTTCTTC.

For the CDR3, the DNA is TGTGCCAGCAGCTTAGCTGCCAGCGCCTCGGGAAACACCATATATTTT. This gives the protein CASSLAASASGNTIYF. This chain uses TRBV7-9 with TRBJ1-3; no clear D. The V end was cut by 0 bases, the J end by 4 bases, with 13 bases between. The germline gives CDR1 SEHNR, CDR2 FQNEAQ (reference sequence). CDR3 size: 16 residues.

The chain carries TRBV19 and TRBJ2-7; 7 nucleotides match TRBD1. The CDR3 covers 15 residues. CDR1 LNHDA and CDR2 SQIVND come from the germline V gene (reference sequence). V dropped 4 bases and J dropped 0; count of bases not matched to a gene: 6. CDR3 coding DNA: TGTGCCAGTAGTACCCAGGGGGTTCCCTCCTACGAGCAGTACTTC. It translates to CASSTQGVPSYEQYF. The full variable domain, with the rest looked up from reference TRBV19 and TRBJ2-7, is DGGITQSPKYLFRKEGQNVTLSCEQNLNHDAMYWYRQDPGQGLRLIYYSQIVNDFQKGDIAEGYSVSREKKESFPLTVTSAQKNPTAFYLCASSTQGVPSYEQYFGPGTRLTVT.

Details on this clone: The junction departs from germline at one end; a sequencing error may be responsible. V gene TRBV25-1 combines with J gene TRBJ2-2, with D possibly being TRBD2 (5 bases). CDR3 length: 14 residues. CDR1 is MGHDK, CDR2 SYGVNS, per germline. CDR3 coding DNA: TGTGCCAGCAGTGACTGGGAGCTCACCGCGGAGCTGTTTTTT. Translating it yields CASSDWELTAELFF.

V gene TRBV7-3 combines with J gene TRBJ1-3; D may be TRBD1 (6 bases). Looked up from germline, CDR1 is SGHTA and CDR2 is FQGTGA. Trimming shortened V by 5 bases and J by 0 bases, and 14 bases separated the two germline ends. The CDR3 covers 16 residues. CDR3: CASSPGGLGSGNTIYF. Here the CDR3 DNA reads TGTGCCAGCAGCCCCGGGGGGCTGGGCTCTGGAAACACCATATATTTT. Together with reference TRBV7-3 and TRBJ1-3, the CDR3 gives the full variable domain: GAGVSQTPSNKVTEKGKYVELRCDPISGHTALYWYRQSLGQGPEFLIYFQGTGAADDSGLPNDRFFAVRPEGSVSTLKIQRTERGDSAVYLCASSPGGLGSGNTIYFGEGSWLTVV.